This T cell receptor beta chain was sequenced during a study of shared clonotypes between healthy human individuals. The sorted-subset replicate PCRs were given 150 to 250 ng DNA, which is 30,000 to 35,000 T cell genomes. This table comes from immunoSEQ multiplex PCR, and its TCRdb copy is limited to in-frame clones, with some not included. Among 2,500,000 or so clones listed, 85% to 95% were seen once. Remarks on this clone: The antigen remains unidentified. The sample carries other DNA sequences with the same CDR3.

Deletions cut 4 bases from V and 2 bases from J, with 11 bases between. This CDR3 contains 14 residues. Germline V lookup: CDR1 KGHSH, CDR2 LQKENI. Study observations and caveats: Large sequencing depth failed to make sorted-subset sequencing complete, rarefaction showed. In contrast to clonotypes shared by all four donors, non-shared clonotypes had lower generation probabilities. The researchers took only blood, and tissue repertoires probably look different.

This chain links TRBV18 with TRBJ1-1; D is unresolved. The sequenced sample was naive CD4+ T cells from PBMCs. Subset described: CD45RA+ positively selected. The sequence was collected from a man aged 18 to 30 in good health. Some clones in this sample may be carry-over from other donors' samples. The CDR3 spells CASSQSRGNTEAFF. CDR3 coding DNA: TGTGCCAGCTCACAATCCCGGGGAAACACTGAAGCTTTCTTT.